This TCR beta chain was observed in a study of blood T cell repertoires in COVID-19. Study in general: The samples span acute and convalescent COVID-19 from the United States, Italy and Spain.

The sample holds a few counts of this clone. Original handling: It was from reference gene primer amplification that nucleated cell counts were estimated. The method was immunoSEQ multiplex PCR; TCRdb's version includes in-frame clones alone and lacks a portion of them. V, J and clone size were drawn from that table, and D and trimming were deduced from the DNA. Here the sample spans a few hundred thousand clones, roughly 90% being singletons. Germline V gives CDR1 SGHDT, CDR2 YYEEEE. V was trimmed by 0 bases and J by 0 bases, leaving 16 bases between them. The CDR3 is made up of 18 amino acids. The V call is TRBV5-6, the J call TRBJ1-5; D may be TRBD1 (6 bases). The specimen sequenced was peripheral blood. The sequence was collected from a man aged 35 to 55 with acute or convalescent COVID-19. CDR3 bases: TGTGCCAGCAGCTTGGAAGGCAGGGGTGGGGGTAGCAATCAGCCCCAGCATTTT. It yields the protein CASSLEGRGGGSNQPQHF.